The clone carrying this T cell receptor beta chain was recorded a few times. What it recognizes is unknown. Construction of the TCRbeta library involved unique molecular identifiers. TCRdb re-analysed the PCR reads in MiXCR, keeping a single row per CDR3 protein. In the table there are about 460,000 distinct CDR3 sequences, more than 9% of which are singletons. The V gene lost 6 bases and the J gene lost 3 bases, with 19 bases spanning the gap. This CDR3 has 16 residues. This sample was taken from a study of T-cell reconstitution after alpha-beta-depleted transplantation in children. Findings and caveats of the study: Several hundred graft clones that had expanded were reportedly the source of alpha-beta T cells about two months after transplant.

Specimen: PBMCs, collected before TCRalphabeta/CD19-depleted stem cell transplant. The chain uses TRBV12-3 or TRBV12-4 and TRBJ2-3; D is tentatively TRBD1 or TRBD2 (5 bases each). This TCR derives from a child aged 2 to 10 with inherited bone marrow failure, due to receive a stem cell transplant. CDR3 residues: CASRFGARVSTDTQYF. CDR3 nucleotide sequence: TGTGCCAGCAGATTCGGGGCCAGGGTTTCGACAGATACGCAGTATTTT.